This entry is about one T cell receptor (beta chain). Antigen unknown. This entry belongs to a study of blood T cells in healthy people across ages. The CDR3 runs 17 residues. The germline V gene has CDR1 DFQATT and CDR2 SNEGSKA (reference sequence). J was trimmed by 0 bases and V by 6 bases; bases with no gene match: 10. Study-wide results and caveats: In long-lived donors, naive CD4+ cell counts and diversity exceeded those of aged donors. PBMCs left unsorted prevented a conclusive naive versus antigen-experienced comparison.

Together with a sample-barcoded 5' primer, a J-beta primer mix was included in a second PCR lasting 7 to 11 cycles. Carrying 12 random nucleotides, a template-switch adaptor labeled each individual cDNA molecule. TCRdb reprocessed the 5' RACE reads with MiXCR, giving one entry per CDR3 protein. Among 720,000 or so distinct CDR3 sequences listed, over 40% were seen once. The sequence was collected from an older man in good health. Source material: blood. V gene TRBV20-1 combines with J gene TRBJ2-1, with 11 bases that match TRBD2. CDR3 residues: CSASGLADLSSYNEQFF. Written as DNA, the CDR3 is TGCAGTGCCTCGGGACTAGCGGATTTAAGCTCCTACAATGAGCAGTTCTTC.